These T cell receptor beta chains were read from a single sample in a study of cytomegalovirus exposure and HLA in healthy donors. The protocol was immunoSEQ multiplex PCR, while the TCRdb copy is restricted to in-frame clones and leaves out a portion. The data hold over 150,000 clones, with 70% to 85% observed a single time. Sequenced sample: PBMCs. The source of these receptors is a young man in good health and CMV-seronegative. Both conserved end residues are part of each CDR3. A D gene is named only where the DNA matches it firmly. Size is omitted from some rows. Given values are once, few, many or a class for expanded clones.

v_call	clone_size	d_call	j_call	cdr3_length	cdr3_nt	cdr3_aa
TRBV5-6	once	.	TRBJ1-1	16	TGTGCCAGCAGCTTGCCCGTTTTACAGGGCGACACTGAAGCTTTCTTT	CASSLPVLQGDTEAFF
TRBV6-1	.	.	TRBJ1-2	14	TGTGCCAGCAGTGAAGTTCCAGATATCTATGGCTACACCTTC	CASSEVPDIYGYTF
TRBV18	many	TRBD1	TRBJ2-5	16	TGTGCCAGCTCACCGTCCACAGGGACAGGGGGCGAGACCCAGTACTTC	CASSPSTGTGGETQYF
TRBV27	.	TRBD1	TRBJ1-4	14	TGTGCCAGCAGTTTAACAGGGGTAGGGGAAAAACTGTTTTTT	CASSLTGVGEKLFF
TRBV2	.	TRBD1	TRBJ2-1	14	TGTGCCAGCAGTGACAGGACAGGTATCAATGAGCAGTTCTTC	CASSDRTGINEQFF
TRBV7-7	.	.	TRBJ1-3	15	TGTGCTAGCAGCCTCCCAGGGGTTCTGAAAAACACCATATATTTT	CASSLPGVLKNTIYF
TRBV18	once	.	TRBJ2-1	13	TGTGCCAGCTCACCGAACAGGGAAAGCGAGCAGTTCTTC	CASSPNRESEQFF
TRBV28	.	.	TRBJ1-1	13	TGTGCCAGCAGTTTAGGCGGGGGTCGCGAAGCTTTCTTT	CASSLGGGREAFF
TRBV5-1	.	.	TRBJ1-2	15	TGCGCCAGCAGCTTGGAACCAACTATGAACTATGGCTACCCCTTC	CASSLEPTMNYGYPF
TRBV7-2	.	.	TRBJ2-1	13	TGTGCCAGCAGCTTAGGTCAGTTCAATGAGCAGTTCTTC	CASSLGQFNEQFF
TRBV25-1	.	.	TRBJ2-5	12	TGTGCCAGCAGTGTGGTTCGGGAGACCCAGTACTTC	CASSVVRETQYF
TRBV18	.	TRBD2	TRBJ2-7	13	TGTGCCAGCTCCCTCTCGGGGGGGGGCGAGCAGTACTTC	CASSLSGGGEQYF
TRBV2	.	.	TRBJ1-2	15	TGTGCCAGCAGTGAAGGACGCTCCCGGGGCTATGGCTACACCTTC	CASSEGRSRGYGYTF
TRBV7-9	.	.	TRBJ2-7	13	TGTTCCAGCACCGCAGGGAGGACCTACGAGCAGTACTTC	CSSTAGRTYEQYF
TRBV4-3	once	TRBD1	TRBJ2-7	14	TGCGCCAGCAGCCAAGGACAGGGGGCCGAGGAGCAGTACTTC	CASSQGQGAEEQYF
TRBV2	once	.	TRBJ1-1	13	TGTGCCAGCAGTAGGGGCGGTCGGACTGAAGCTTTCTTT	CASSRGGRTEAFF
TRBV18	.	TRBD1	TRBJ2-2	15	TGTGCCAGCTCACCACGGGACAGGGTGACCGGGGAGCTGTTTTTT	CASSPRDRVTGELFF
TRBV7-8	.	TRBD1	TRBJ1-4	15	TGTGCCAGCAGCTTAGGGGGGACAGATAATGAAAAACTGTTTTTT	CASSLGGTDNEKLFF
TRBV2	.	TRBD1	TRBJ1-5	14	TGTGCCTGCCGCCCTTCCGACAGGGTTCAGCCCCAGCATTTT	CACRPSDRVQPQHF
TRBV7-9	.	.	TRBJ2-7	14	TGTGCCAGCAGCTTGGACATCGTGACCTACGAGCAGTACTTC	CASSLDIVTYEQYF
TRBV7-9	.	TRBD2	TRBJ2-3	17	TGTGCCAGCAGCCCGGGACTAGCGGGGGCGAACACAGATACGCAGTATTTT	CASSPGLAGANTDTQYF
TRBV9	few	TRBD2	TRBJ2-4	16	TGTGCCAGCAGCGTAGCCGGGGGGGGCCCCAAAAACATTCAGTACTTC	CASSVAGGGPKNIQYF
TRBV29-1	.	.	TRBJ1-2	12	TGCAGCGTTGAAGAGGGGGCAAAGGGCTACACCTTC	CSVEEGAKGYTF
TRBV6-4	.	.	TRBJ2-3	15	TGTGCCAGCAGTGACGTGGCGGGGAGCACAGATACGCAGTATTTT	CASSDVAGSTDTQYF
TRBV27	.	.	TRBJ1-4	13	TGTGCCAGCAGCAACAGGCCGGGTGAAAAACTGTTTTTT	CASSNRPGEKLFF
TRBV5-1	.	.	TRBJ1-2	11	TGCGCCAGCAGCGGAGGTTGTGGCTACACCTTC	CASSGGCGYTF
TRBV5-4	.	TRBD1	TRBJ1-5	14	TGTGCCAGCAGCTTGGCAGGGGGCGATCAGCCCCAGCATTTT	CASSLAGGDQPQHF